A selection of T cell receptor beta chains follows, all from one sample in a study of cytomegalovirus exposure and HLA in healthy donors. Assay used: immunoSEQ multiplex PCR; TCRdb lists only in-frame clones, some missing. This table has 150,000 to 200,000 clones, approximately 71% appearing once. The sequencing input was PBMCs. Every receptor here comes from a girl aged 10-17 years in good health and CMV-seronegative. The CDR3 runs from the conserved cysteine through the conserved F or W. Each record gives: D gene, clone size, J gene, V gene, CDR3 DNA, CDR3 protein. The D gene is left open where the match is weak. Expanded clones get a size class; other rows say once, few or many, or leave the size out.

TRBD2,.,TRBJ2-3,TRBV20-1,TGCAGTGCCCCGGGGAGGGGCACGCAGTATTTT,CSAPGRGTQYF
TRBD2,.,TRBJ2-3,TRBV5-8,TGTGCCAGCAGCTTCAACCTAGCGGGGGCTTCAGATACGCAGTATTTT,CASSFNLAGASDTQYF
.,once,TRBJ2-1,TRBV7-6,TGTGCCAGCAGCTTAGAGGCGGAAAATGAGCAGTTCTTC,CASSLEAENEQFF
.,.,TRBJ1-6,TRBV19,TGTGCCAGTACCCCAACTCGGGATAATTCACCCCTCCACTTT,CASTPTRDNSPLHF
.,.,TRBJ1-4,TRBV6-1,TGTGCCAGCAGTGAAGGGCGTGGGGCAGGGGCGGATAATGAAAAACTGTTTTTT,CASSEGRGAGADNEKLFF
TRBD1,.,TRBJ1-1,TRBV7-2,TGTGCCAGCAGCTTAAGATACTATCCGCGACAGGGATATAGGGCTGAAGCTTTCTTT,CASSLRYYPRQGYRAEAFF
TRBD2,.,TRBJ2-5,TRBV29-1,TGCAGCGTTTTTCAGGGAGGGGAGACCCAGTACTTC,CSVFQGGETQYF
TRBD1,.,TRBJ2-7,TRBV7-7,TGTGCCAGCAGCCCCTGGGTTGGACAGGACTCCTACGAGCAGTACTTC,CASSPWVGQDSYEQYF
TRBD1,.,TRBJ1-5,TRBV7-9,TGTGCCAGCAGCTCCGACAGGGGGGGTCAGCCCCAGCATTTT,CASSSDRGGQPQHF
TRBD1,.,TRBJ1-5,TRBV19,TGTGCCATCTCCGGGACAGGGGACAATCAGCCCCAGCATTTT,CAISGTGDNQPQHF
TRBD2,few,TRBJ2-7,TRBV6-5,TGTGCCAGCAGTTACTCCTCGGGGGGCTCCTACGAGCAGTACTTC,CASSYSSGGSYEQYF
TRBD1,.,TRBJ1-1,TRBV4-1,TGCGCCAGCAGCCAAGATAAGTGGCAGGGGGTTAGCACTGAAGCTTTCTTT,CASSQDKWQGVSTEAFF
.,few,TRBJ1-4,TRBV5-1,TGCGCCAGCAGCTGGGCGGGGACGCGGGAGTCTAATGAAAAACTGTTTTTT,CASSWAGTRESNEKLFF